The entry below describes one TCR beta chain. These data belong to a study of PD-L1 blockade in urothelial cancer. Study in general: Blood analysis took place 3 weeks (second dose) and 6 weeks after treatment start. Blood gave a median roughly 150,000 T cells.

Each PCR reaction had synthetic TCR analog templates spiked into it. Using immunoSEQ multiplex PCR, the repertoire was profiled, and TCRdb retains in-frame clones only, with some absent. The sample consists of 95,000 or so clones, roughly 84% of them appearing once. Germline CDR1 is MNHEY and CDR2 is SMNVEV (reference sequence). V was pared by 6 bases and J by 0 bases, with 14 bases of the junction left unmatched. The CDR3 sequence is 18 residues long. As for time point: pretreatment peripheral blood. The sequence was collected from a man between 60 and 70 years old with urothelial cancer. This specimen was PBMCs, taken around atezolizumab (anti-PD-L1) treatment. The chain is built from TRBV27 and TRBJ1-3, with TRBD1 identical over 7 bases. For the CDR3, the DNA is TGTGCCAGCAGCAGACAGGGAACGGCCGCCAACTCTGGAAACACCATATATTTT. Translated, it gives CASSRQGTAANSGNTIYF.